These T cell receptor beta chains were read from a single sample in a study of blood T cell repertoires in COVID-19. The assay was immunoSEQ multiplex PCR, and TCRdb's table has in-frame clones only and misses some. The sample has approximately 150,000 clones; approximately 84% are singletons. Sequencing was performed on peripheral blood. Receptors originate from a woman older than 75 with COVID-19, enrolled during active disease. Both conserved end residues are part of each CDR3. A D gene is named only where the DNA matches it firmly. Clone size is shown for a subset of rows, as once, few, many or a class of expanded clone.

CDR3 length: 13
clone size: .
D gene: .
J gene: TRBJ2-1
V gene: TRBV12-3/TRBV12-4
CDR3 DNA: TGTGCCAGCAGTTCCCCCATTACAAATGAGCAGTTCTTC
CDR3 protein: CASSSPITNEQFF

CDR3 length: 14
clone size: .
D gene: .
J gene: TRBJ2-7
V gene: TRBV3-1/TRBV3-2
CDR3 DNA: TGTGCCAGCAGCCACAGGTCCTACTCCTACGAGCAGTACTTC
CDR3 protein: CASSHRSYSYEQYF

CDR3 length: 19
clone size: .
D gene: .
J gene: TRBJ2-2
V gene: TRBV9
CDR3 DNA: TGTGCCAGCAGCGAAGCCTCGACAGGTACTCAAACGAACACCGGGGAGCTGTTTTTT
CDR3 protein: CASSEASTGTQTNTGELFF

CDR3 length: 15
clone size: .
D gene: .
J gene: TRBJ1-1
V gene: TRBV23-1
CDR3 DNA: TGCGCCAGCAGTCAATCCGGCAGGGTTCGAACTGAAGCTTTCTTT
CDR3 protein: CASSQSGRVRTEAFF

CDR3 length: 24
clone size: .
D gene: TRBD2
J gene: TRBJ2-1
V gene: TRBV13
CDR3 DNA: TGTGCCACCCGCTTAGCGGAGGTTAGCGTAACATTGTGGGGACTAGCGGGAGTATACAATGAGCAGTTCTTC
CDR3 protein: CATRLAEVSVTLWGLAGVYNEQFF

CDR3 length: 14
clone size: once
D gene: .
J gene: TRBJ2-3
V gene: TRBV9
CDR3 DNA: TGTGCCAGCAGCGCCGCCGTGGGGGGAGATACGCAGTATTTT
CDR3 protein: CASSAAVGGDTQYF

CDR3 length: 13
clone size: .
D gene: TRBD1
J gene: TRBJ1-5
V gene: TRBV12-3/TRBV12-4
CDR3 DNA: TGTGCCAGCAGGGGACAGGGGAATCAGCCCCAGCATTTT
CDR3 protein: CASRGQGNQPQHF

CDR3 length: 15
clone size: .
D gene: .
J gene: TRBJ1-3
V gene: TRBV5-1
CDR3 DNA: TGCGCCAGCAGCTTCGACAGTCTCTCTGGAAACACCATATATTTT
CDR3 protein: CASSFDSLSGNTIYF

CDR3 length: 15
clone size: .
D gene: TRBD1
J gene: TRBJ1-2
V gene: TRBV18
CDR3 DNA: TGTGCCAGCTCACCACCGACAGGGCCCGACTATGGCTACACCTTC
CDR3 protein: CASSPPTGPDYGYTF

CDR3 length: 15
clone size: .
D gene: TRBD1
J gene: TRBJ2-7
V gene: TRBV5-1
CDR3 DNA: TGCGCCAGCAGCTTGGCCCCGGGACAGAACTACGAGCAGTACTTC
CDR3 protein: CASSLAPGQNYEQYF

CDR3 length: 16
clone size: .
D gene: TRBD2
J gene: TRBJ2-1
V gene: TRBV7-2
CDR3 DNA: TGTGCCAGCAGCTTAGCGGGAGGGACTAGTTTCAATGAGCAGTTCTTC
CDR3 protein: CASSLAGGTSFNEQFF

CDR3 length: 15
clone size: .
D gene: TRBD1
J gene: TRBJ2-7
V gene: TRBV7-2
CDR3 DNA: TGTGCCAGCAGCTATCGGACAGGGGCATCCTACGAGCAGTACTTC
CDR3 protein: CASSYRTGASYEQYF

CDR3 length: 13
clone size: once
D gene: .
J gene: TRBJ1-4
V gene: TRBV30
CDR3 DNA: TGTGCCTGGAGACAGGGCCCTAATGAAAAACTGTTTTTT
CDR3 protein: CAWRQGPNEKLFF

CDR3 length: 14
clone size: .
D gene: TRBD1
J gene: TRBJ1-1
V gene: TRBV5-1
CDR3 DNA: TGCGCCAGCAGCGCCTTGACAGGGAGTACTGAAGCTTTCTTT
CDR3 protein: CASSALTGSTEAFF

CDR3 length: 14
clone size: .
D gene: TRBD1
J gene: TRBJ1-5
V gene: TRBV19
CDR3 DNA: TGTGCCAGTAGTAGGGGGACAGGGGGTCAGCCCCAGCATTTT
CDR3 protein: CASSRGTGGQPQHF

CDR3 length: 15
clone size: .
D gene: TRBD1
J gene: TRBJ1-3
V gene: TRBV6-5
CDR3 DNA: TGTGCCAGCAGTTCATGGAGGGACAGCCTCTCCACCATATATTTT
CDR3 protein: CASSSWRDSLSTIYF

CDR3 length: 20
clone size: .
D gene: TRBD1
J gene: TRBJ1-4
V gene: TRBV19
CDR3 DNA: TGTGCCAGTAGTATCAGAAGCTTGACGGGACAGAAATCAACTAATGAAAAACTGTTTTTT
CDR3 protein: CASSIRSLTGQKSTNEKLFF

CDR3 length: 14
clone size: .
D gene: .
J gene: TRBJ2-7
V gene: TRBV3-1/TRBV3-2
CDR3 DNA: TGTGCCAGCAGCCAAAGAGGTGGGTCCTACGAGCAGTACTTC
CDR3 protein: CASSQRGGSYEQYF

CDR3 length: 15
clone size: .
D gene: TRBD1
J gene: TRBJ1-2
V gene: TRBV7-2
CDR3 DNA: TGTGCCAGCAGCTCACGACAGGGGGCAATGAGTGGCTACACCTTC
CDR3 protein: CASSSRQGAMSGYTF

CDR3 length: 14
clone size: .
D gene: TRBD1
J gene: TRBJ2-7
V gene: TRBV7-9
CDR3 DNA: TGTGCCAGCAGCCGGTGGGACAGGCCCCACGAGCAGTACTTC
CDR3 protein: CASSRWDRPHEQYF

CDR3 length: 14
clone size: .
D gene: .
J gene: TRBJ2-7
V gene: TRBV28
CDR3 DNA: TGTGCCAGCAGTTCTCCAGGGAATTCCTACGAGCAGTACTTC
CDR3 protein: CASSSPGNSYEQYF

CDR3 length: 12
clone size: .
D gene: TRBD1
J gene: TRBJ2-7
V gene: TRBV29-1
CDR3 DNA: TGCAGCGTATCGGGACAGGGCTACGAGCAGTACTTC
CDR3 protein: CSVSGQGYEQYF

CDR3 length: 13
clone size: .
D gene: .
J gene: TRBJ2-1
V gene: TRBV5-1
CDR3 DNA: TGCGCCAGCAGCTTGGCCCTAGGCGATGAGCAGTTCTTC
CDR3 protein: CASSLALGDEQFF